This T cell receptor beta chain is drawn from a study of T cells after yellow fever vaccination (dated by TCRdb to between 2018 and 2021). As for the study more broadly: The SMART-Seq v4 Ultra Low Input RNA kit was used to prepare libraries from fractions with low cell numbers. Bulk TCR alpha and beta repertoires were sequenced longitudinally to track T-cell clones before and after primary and booster YFV17D yellow fever vaccination. Two healthy male donors, one aged 18 to 29 and one aged 30 to 40 years, made up the cohort. Bulk PBMC replicates and cell subsets were isolated from blood drawn at multiple timepoints before and after both primary and secondary immunization.

General study outcomes and caveats: The secondary T-cell response was found to be weaker but faster than the primary response, with a peak reached on day 5 rather than on day 15. Computational filtering was required because FACS-sorted repertoires could contain abundant contaminating clonotypes from the bulk population. Because the study included only a couple of donors, the extent to which the findings can be generalized is limited. A small share of clonotypes was detected in both CD4 and CD8 compartments, with the overlap likely arising from convergent recombination. After the booster, most clones that had expanded after primary vaccination were detected again (over 95% of CD4 and around nine tenths of CD8), suggesting broad maintenance of memory.

TCRdb lists the instrument as Illumina NovaSeq 6000. TCR cDNA was made using 5'RACE template switching, a step that added a universal primer site and unique molecular identifiers. Priming of cDNA synthesis was performed from both the TCR alpha and TCR beta constant segments. Two PCR steps were used to amplify libraries, with sample barcodes and sequencing adapters being added in the second step. Libraries were sequenced on Illumina HiSeq 2500 (2x100 bp) or NovaSeq (2x150 bp). The published analysis was carried out like this. MIGEC handled demultiplexing of reads and collapsing into UMI consensus sequences, while MiXCR performed V(D)J alignment. Using edgeR on replicate PBMC samples, clonotypes were called vaccine-responding if FDR was below 0.01 and the log2 fold change was above 5 up to day 15. Bulk clonotypes were assigned CD4 or CD8 identity according to which sequenced CD4 or CD8 repertoire held them at higher abundance. In-frame beta chains were kept once TCRdb had trimmed the public reads at Q25 with fastp and called clones with MiXCR. Every distinct CDR3 protein forms one entry, paired with its most common genes and DNA. These V and J calls derive from TCRdb rather than the authors' analysis. Within this sample are some 260,000 distinct CDR3 sequences, with roughly 4.8% of them counted one time only. Less than 3.5% of the sample rests with the top ten.

Turning to this clonotype: This receptor's antigen is unknown. Nothing much larger sits one base from this clone, and base qualities are not available.

CDR1 is given as DFQATT and CDR2 as SNEGSKA, both from the germline V gene (reference sequence). The CDR3 covers 14 residues, taking in both the cysteine and the phenylalanine. Of all the DNA, just the CDR3 is kept, 42 bases in frame from base 1. The junction shows trimming of 1 base on V and 4 bases on J, plus 13 bases between the germline ends. Reading the label with the study, this specimen's treatment or condition is: live attenuated yellow fever vaccine strain. A standard Ficoll-Paque protocol was used to isolate PBMCs from peripheral blood. Dynabeads CD4 and CD8 positive selection kits were used to isolate CD4 and CD8 T-cell fractions. TriZol was used to extract RNA from bulk PBMCs, CD4 and CD8 fractions, and dextramer-positive and dextramer-negative fractions.

Sequenced material: CD4+ T cells sorted from PBMCs, taken on the day of the yellow fever booster vaccination. This TCR derives from a man aged 18 to 30 who received the YFV17D yellow fever vaccine. The chain is encoded by TRBV20-1 joined to TRBJ1-2; a confident D gene designation cannot be given. The bases are TGCAGTGCTAGAGTTCAAGGTCCGTCCTATGGCTACACCTTC. Its product reads: CSARVQGPSYGYTF.